The present entry profiles one T cell receptor (beta chain) with its context. Its cognate antigen is unknown. The germline CDR1 and CDR2 sequences are SGHDN and FVKESK. This CDR3 is built from 14 residues. The V gene end was trimmed by 4 bases and the J gene end by 1 base; junction bases not matched to a gene: 1. Profiled with immunoSEQ multiplex PCR; TCRdb holds only in-frame clones, not every one. The sample includes about 150,000 clones, about 92% of them seen just once. This sample was included in a study of T cell responses to AZD1222 COVID-19 vaccine. Findings of the study overall: The donor cohort was predominantly white British with a female majority, and clonal diversity may have been underestimated. Unmutated regions of variants are reportedly targeted by nearly half of spike-specific TCRs.

This clonotype originated in an adult who received the AZD1222 COVID-19 vaccine. The input for sequencing was peripheral blood, taken 28 days after the second AZD1222 dose. J is TRBJ1-5 and V is TRBV14; 7 bases are a match to TRBD1. In DNA, the CDR3 is TGTGCCAGCAGCCCACAGGGGAGCAATCAGCCCCAGCATTTT. Protein product: CASSPQGSNQPQHF.